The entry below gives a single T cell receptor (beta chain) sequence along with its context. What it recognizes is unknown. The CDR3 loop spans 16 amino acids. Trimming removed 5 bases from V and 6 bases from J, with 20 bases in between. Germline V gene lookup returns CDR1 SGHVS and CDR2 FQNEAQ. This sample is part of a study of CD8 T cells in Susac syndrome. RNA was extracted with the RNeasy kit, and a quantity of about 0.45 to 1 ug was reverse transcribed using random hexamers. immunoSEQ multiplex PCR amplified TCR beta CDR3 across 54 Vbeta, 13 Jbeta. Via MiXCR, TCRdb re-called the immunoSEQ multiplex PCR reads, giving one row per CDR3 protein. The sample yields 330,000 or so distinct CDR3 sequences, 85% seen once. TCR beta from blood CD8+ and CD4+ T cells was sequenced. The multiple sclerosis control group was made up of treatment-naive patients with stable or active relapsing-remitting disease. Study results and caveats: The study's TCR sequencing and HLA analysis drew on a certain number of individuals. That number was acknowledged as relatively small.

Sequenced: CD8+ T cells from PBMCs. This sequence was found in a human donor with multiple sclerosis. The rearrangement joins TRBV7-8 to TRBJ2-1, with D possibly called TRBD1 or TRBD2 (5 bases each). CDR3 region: CASSGRDHIRPNEQFF. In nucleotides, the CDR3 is TGTGCCAGCAGCGGACGGGACCACATCAGGCCCAATGAGCAGTTCTTC.